The 4 T cell receptor beta chains presented below share a single source sample, sequenced in a study of Ad26.COV2.S vaccination and SARS-CoV-2 variants. Documented treatment: roughly 20 received Ad26.COV2.S at low or high dose, single or two shots; about 5 received placebo; per-sample allocation not given. Each sample was drawn 63 days after the first injection (of vaccine or placebo). Measured with immunoSEQ multiplex PCR; TCRdb has only the in-frame clones, and not every one. The sample shows 400,000 to 450,000 clones, approximately 90% of them seen only once. Sequenced here: peripheral blood, sampled in a trial of Ad26.COV2.S vaccine versus placebo. These receptors originate from a person between 18 and 65 years old who received the Ad26.COV2.S COVID-19 vaccine or a placebo.

The chain couples TRBV15 to TRBJ1-5; the D is unclear. CDR1 LNHNV and CDR2 YYDKDF come from the germline V gene (reference sequence). V was pared by 1 base and J by 0 bases, with 7 bases between. This CDR3 has 15 residues. CDR3 sequence (DNA): TGTGCCACCAGCAGAGGACCTGTTAGCAATCAGCCCCAGCATTTT. This codes for CATSRGPVSNQPQHF.

Worth noting for this clone: This sample includes further DNA sequences coding for the same CDR3. The chain carries TRBV5-1 and TRBJ2-1, with 10 bases lining up with TRBD2. The CDR3 consists of 15 residues. Germline CDR1 reads SGHRS; CDR2 reads YFSETQ. V was clipped by 2 bases and J by 7 bases; unmatched bases: 6. The CDR3 bases are TGCGCCAGCAGCTTCCTAGCGGGAGTAGGGAATGAGCAGTTCTTC. Amino acids: CASSFLAGVGNEQFF.

V usage is TRBV12-5 and J usage is TRBJ2-7; the match to TRBD1 covers 7 bases. V lost 2 bases and J lost 3; bases outside the gene matches: 7. This CDR3 spans 15 amino acids. Looked up from germline, CDR1 is LGHNT and CDR2 is FRNRAP. The CDR3 nucleotides are TGTGCTAGTGGTTTGCTAACAGGGGTAGGCTACGAGCAGTACTTC. It translates to CASGLLTGVGYEQYF.

The chain couples TRBV9 to TRBJ1-5; a possible D gene is TRBD1 (5 bases). CDR3 size: 14 residues. The V and J ends lost 3 bases and 2 bases respectively, with 9 bases between them. Germline V gene sequence: CDR1 SGDLS, CDR2 YYNGEE. As DNA, the CDR3 is TGTGCCAGCAGCGGGGGCGCGGGCAATCAGCCCCAGCATTTT. Translating gives CASSGGAGNQPQHF.